This T cell receptor beta chain was captured by sequencing in a study of monozygotic twins with inflammatory bowel disease. A 6-nucleotide sample barcode was carried by the UMIs, which template switching added. For each CDR3 protein, TCRdb gives one entry from its re-call of the 5' RACE reads, without DNA. The sample's table shows hundreds of thousands of distinct CDR3 sequences. The CDR3 length is 15 residues. The germline gives CDR1 SGHRS, CDR2 YFSETQ. This TCR came from a human donor with ulcerative colitis or Crohn's disease, or a healthy co-twin of an affected twin (not recorded which). Sequencing input: blood. V and J are TRBV5-1 and TRBJ1-2; TCRdb gives TRBD1 as the D gene, but with no DNA this cannot be confirmed. The CDR3 spells CASSLGQGPNYGYTF.